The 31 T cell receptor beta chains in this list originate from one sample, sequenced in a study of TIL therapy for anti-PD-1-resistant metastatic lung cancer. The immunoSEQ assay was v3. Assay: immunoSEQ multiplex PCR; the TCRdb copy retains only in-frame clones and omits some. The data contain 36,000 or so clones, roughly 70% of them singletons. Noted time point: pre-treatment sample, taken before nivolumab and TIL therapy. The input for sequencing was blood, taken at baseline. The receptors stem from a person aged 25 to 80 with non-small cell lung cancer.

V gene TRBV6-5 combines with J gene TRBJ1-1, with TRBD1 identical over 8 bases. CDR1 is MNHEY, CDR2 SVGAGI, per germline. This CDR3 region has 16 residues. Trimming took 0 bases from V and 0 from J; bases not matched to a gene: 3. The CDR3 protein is CASSYSDRGMNTEAFF. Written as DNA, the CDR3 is TGTGCCAGCAGTTACTCTGACAGGGGCATGAACACTGAAGCTTTCTTT.

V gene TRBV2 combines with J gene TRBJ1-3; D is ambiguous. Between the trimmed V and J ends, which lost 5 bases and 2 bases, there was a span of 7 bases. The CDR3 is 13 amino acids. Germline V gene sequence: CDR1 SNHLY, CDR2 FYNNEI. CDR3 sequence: CASSSLPGNTIYF. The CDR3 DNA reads TGTGCCAGCAGTTCCCTGCCTGGAAACACCATATATTTT.

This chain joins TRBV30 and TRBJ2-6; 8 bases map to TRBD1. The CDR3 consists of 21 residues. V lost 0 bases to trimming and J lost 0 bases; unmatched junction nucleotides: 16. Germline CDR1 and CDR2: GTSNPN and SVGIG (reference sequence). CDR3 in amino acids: CAWSVRGWGDRIISGANVLTF. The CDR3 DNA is TGTGCCTGGAGTGTACGCGGGTGGGGGGACAGGATTATCTCTGGGGCCAACGTCCTGACTTTC.

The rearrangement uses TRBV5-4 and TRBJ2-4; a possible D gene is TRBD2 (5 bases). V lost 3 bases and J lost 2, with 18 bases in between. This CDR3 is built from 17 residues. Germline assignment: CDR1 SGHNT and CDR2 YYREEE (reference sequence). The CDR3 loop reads CASSSGNVRLSKNIQYF. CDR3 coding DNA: TGTGCCAGCAGCTCGGGAAACGTACGCCTCTCCAAAAACATTCAGTACTTC.

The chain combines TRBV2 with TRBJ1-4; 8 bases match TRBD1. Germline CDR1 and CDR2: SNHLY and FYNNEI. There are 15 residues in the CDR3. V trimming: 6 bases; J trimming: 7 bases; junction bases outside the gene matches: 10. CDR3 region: CASSPRTGWTEKLFF. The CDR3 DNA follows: TGTGCCAGCAGCCCGAGGACAGGGTGGACTGAAAAACTGTTTTTT.

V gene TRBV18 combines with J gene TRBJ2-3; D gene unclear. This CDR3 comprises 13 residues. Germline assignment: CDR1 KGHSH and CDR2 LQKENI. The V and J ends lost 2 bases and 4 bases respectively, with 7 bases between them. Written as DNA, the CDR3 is TGTGCCAGCTCACCAAGCAAGGCAGATACGCAGTATTTT. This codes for CASSPSKADTQYF. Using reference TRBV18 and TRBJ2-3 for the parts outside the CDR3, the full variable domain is NAGVMQNPRHLVRRRGQEARLRCSPMKGHSHVYWYRQLPEEGLKFMVYLQKENIIDESGMPKERFSAEFPKEGPSILRIQQVVRGDSAAYFCASSPSKADTQYFGPGTRLTVL.

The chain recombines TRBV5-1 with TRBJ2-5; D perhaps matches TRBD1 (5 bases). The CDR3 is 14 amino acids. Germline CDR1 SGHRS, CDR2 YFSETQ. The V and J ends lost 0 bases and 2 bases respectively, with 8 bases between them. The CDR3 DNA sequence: TGCGCCAGCAGCTTGGGTTCAGGGCAAGAGACCCAGTACTTC. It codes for CASSLGSGQETQYF.

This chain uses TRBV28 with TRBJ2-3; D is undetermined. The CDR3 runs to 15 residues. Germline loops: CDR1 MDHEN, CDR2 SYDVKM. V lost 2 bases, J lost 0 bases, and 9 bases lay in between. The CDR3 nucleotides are TGTGCCAGCAGTTTACGCCCCCCGAGCACAGATACGCAGTATTTT. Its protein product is CASSLRPPSTDTQYF.

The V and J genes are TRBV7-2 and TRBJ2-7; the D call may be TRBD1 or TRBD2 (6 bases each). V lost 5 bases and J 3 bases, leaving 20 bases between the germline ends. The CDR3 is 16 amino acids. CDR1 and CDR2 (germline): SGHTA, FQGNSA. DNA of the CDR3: TGTGCCAGCAGCCCCTGGGGGGAGACAGGCAACTACGAGCAGTACTTC. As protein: CASSPWGETGNYEQYF.

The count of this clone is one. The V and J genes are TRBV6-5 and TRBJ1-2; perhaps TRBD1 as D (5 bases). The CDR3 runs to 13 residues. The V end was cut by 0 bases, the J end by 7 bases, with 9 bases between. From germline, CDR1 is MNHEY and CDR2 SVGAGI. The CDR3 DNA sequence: TGTGCCAGCAGTTACTCCGGGCAGGGTGGCTACACCTTC. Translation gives CASSYSGQGGYTF.

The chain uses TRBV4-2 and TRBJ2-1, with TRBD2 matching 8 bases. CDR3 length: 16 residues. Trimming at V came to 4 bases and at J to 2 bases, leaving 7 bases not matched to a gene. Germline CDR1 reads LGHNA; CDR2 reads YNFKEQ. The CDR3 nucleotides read TGTGCCAGCAGCCGGTGGCGGGGGGCGGCCTACAATGAGCAGTTCTTC. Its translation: CASSRWRGAAYNEQFF.

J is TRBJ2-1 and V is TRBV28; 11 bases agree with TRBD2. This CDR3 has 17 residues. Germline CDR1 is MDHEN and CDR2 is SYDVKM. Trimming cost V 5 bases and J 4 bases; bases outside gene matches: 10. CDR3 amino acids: CASSQRGTSGLYNEQFF. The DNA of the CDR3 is TGTGCCAGCAGTCAACGCGGGACTAGCGGACTTTACAATGAGCAGTTCTTC.

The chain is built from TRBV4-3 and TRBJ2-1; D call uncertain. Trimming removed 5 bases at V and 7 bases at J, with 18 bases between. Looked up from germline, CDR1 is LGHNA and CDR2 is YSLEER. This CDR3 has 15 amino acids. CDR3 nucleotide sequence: TGCGCCAGCAGCACGGCGGACGCCTCCGGGAATGAGCAGTTCTTC. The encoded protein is CASSTADASGNEQFF.

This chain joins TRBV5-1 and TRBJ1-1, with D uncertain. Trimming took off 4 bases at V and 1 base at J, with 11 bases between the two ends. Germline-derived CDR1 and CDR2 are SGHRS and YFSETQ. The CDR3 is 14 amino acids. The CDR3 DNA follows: TGCGCCAGCAGCGTTTGGGCCGAGAACACTGAAGCTTTCTTT. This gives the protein CASSVWAENTEAFF.

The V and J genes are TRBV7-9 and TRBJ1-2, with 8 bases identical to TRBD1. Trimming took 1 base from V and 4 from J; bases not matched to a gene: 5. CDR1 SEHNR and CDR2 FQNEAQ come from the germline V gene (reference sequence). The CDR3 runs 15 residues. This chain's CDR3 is CASSLGQGPSYGYTF. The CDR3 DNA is TGTGCCAGCAGCTTAGGACAGGGGCCGAGCTATGGCTACACCTTC. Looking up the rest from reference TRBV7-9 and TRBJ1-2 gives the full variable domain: DTGVSQNPRHKITKRGQNVTFRCDPISEHNRLYWYRQTLGQGPEFLTYFQNEAQLEKSRLLSDRFSAERPKGSFSTLEIQRTEQGDSAMYLCASSLGQGPSYGYTFGSGTRLTVV.

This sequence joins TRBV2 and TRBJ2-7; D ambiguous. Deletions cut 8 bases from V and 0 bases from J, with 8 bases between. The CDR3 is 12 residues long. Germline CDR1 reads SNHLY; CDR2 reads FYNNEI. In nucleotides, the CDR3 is TGTGCCAGCCGCTCGAGCTCCTACGAGCAGTACTTC. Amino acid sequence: CASRSSSYEQYF.

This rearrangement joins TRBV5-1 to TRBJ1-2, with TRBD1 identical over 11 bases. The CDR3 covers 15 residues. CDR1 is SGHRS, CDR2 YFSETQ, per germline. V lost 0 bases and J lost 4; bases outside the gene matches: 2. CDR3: CASSLGTGGIYGYTF. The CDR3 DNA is TGCGCCAGCAGCTTGGGGACAGGGGGCATCTATGGCTACACCTTC. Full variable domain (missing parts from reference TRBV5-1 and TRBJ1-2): KAGVTQTPRYLIKTRGQQVTLSCSPISGHRSVSWYQQTPGQGLQFLFEYFSETQRNKGNFPGRFSGRQFSNSRSEMNVSTLELGDSALYLCASSLGTGGIYGYTFGSGTRLTVV.

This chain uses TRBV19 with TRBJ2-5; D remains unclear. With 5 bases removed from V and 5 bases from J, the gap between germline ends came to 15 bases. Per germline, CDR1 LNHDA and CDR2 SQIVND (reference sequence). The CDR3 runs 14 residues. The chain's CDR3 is CASSVLGNRETQYF. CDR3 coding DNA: TGTGCCAGTAGTGTCTTGGGGAATCGGGAGACCCAGTACTTC.

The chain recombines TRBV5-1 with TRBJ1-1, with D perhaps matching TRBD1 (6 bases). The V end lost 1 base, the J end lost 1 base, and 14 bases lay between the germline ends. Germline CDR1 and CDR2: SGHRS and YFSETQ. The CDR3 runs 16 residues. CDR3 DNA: TGCGCCAGCAGCTTGAGTTCTGGACAGACGAACACTGAAGCTTTCTTT. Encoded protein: CASSLSSGQTNTEAFF.

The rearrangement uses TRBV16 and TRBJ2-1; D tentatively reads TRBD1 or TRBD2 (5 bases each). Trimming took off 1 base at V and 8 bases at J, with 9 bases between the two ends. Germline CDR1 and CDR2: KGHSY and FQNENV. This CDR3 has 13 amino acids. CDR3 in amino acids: CASSQFVGDEQFF. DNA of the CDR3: TGTGCCAGCAGCCAATTTGTGGGGGATGAGCAGTTCTTC.

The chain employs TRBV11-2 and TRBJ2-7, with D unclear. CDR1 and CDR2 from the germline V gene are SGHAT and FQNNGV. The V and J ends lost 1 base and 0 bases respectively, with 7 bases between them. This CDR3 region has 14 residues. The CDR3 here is CASSLGWASYEQYF. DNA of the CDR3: TGTGCCAGCAGCTTAGGGTGGGCCTCCTACGAGCAGTACTTC. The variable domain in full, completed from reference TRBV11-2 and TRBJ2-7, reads EAGVAQSPRYKIIEKRQSVAFWCNPISGHATLYWYQQILGQGPKLLIQFQNNGVVDDSQLPKDRFSAERLKGVDSTLKIQPAKLEDSAVYLCASSLGWASYEQYFGPGTRLTVT.

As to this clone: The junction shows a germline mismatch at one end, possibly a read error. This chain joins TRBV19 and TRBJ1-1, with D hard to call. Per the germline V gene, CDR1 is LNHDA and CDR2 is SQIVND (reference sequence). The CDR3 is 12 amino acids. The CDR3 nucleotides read TGTGCCACCTTGAATCCGAACACTGGAGCTTTCTTT. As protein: CATLNPNTGAFF.

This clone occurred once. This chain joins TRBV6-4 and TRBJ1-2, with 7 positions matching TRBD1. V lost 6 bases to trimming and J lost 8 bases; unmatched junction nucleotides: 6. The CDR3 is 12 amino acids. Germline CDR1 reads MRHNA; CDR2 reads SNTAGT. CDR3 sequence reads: CASSPGGGGYTF. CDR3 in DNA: TGTGCCAGCAGCCCAGGGGGAGGCGGCTACACCTTC.

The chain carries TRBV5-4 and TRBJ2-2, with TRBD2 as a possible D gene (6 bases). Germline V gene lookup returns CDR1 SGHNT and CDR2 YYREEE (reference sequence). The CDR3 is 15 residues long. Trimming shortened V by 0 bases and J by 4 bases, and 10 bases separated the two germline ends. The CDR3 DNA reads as TGTGCCAGCAGCTTGGAACTAGCTAGCACCGGGGAGCTGTTTTTT. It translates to CASSLELASTGELFF.

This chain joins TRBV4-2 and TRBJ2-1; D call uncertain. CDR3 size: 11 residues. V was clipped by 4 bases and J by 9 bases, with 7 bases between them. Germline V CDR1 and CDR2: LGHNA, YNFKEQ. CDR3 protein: CASSRKGEQFF. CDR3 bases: TGTGCCAGCAGCCGAAAGGGTGAGCAGTTCTTC.

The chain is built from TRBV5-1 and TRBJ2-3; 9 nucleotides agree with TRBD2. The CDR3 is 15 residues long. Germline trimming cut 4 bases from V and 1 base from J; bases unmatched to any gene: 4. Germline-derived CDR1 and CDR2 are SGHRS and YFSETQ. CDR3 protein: CASSPWTSGTDTQYF. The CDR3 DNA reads TGCGCCAGCAGCCCCTGGACTAGCGGCACAGATACGCAGTATTTT.

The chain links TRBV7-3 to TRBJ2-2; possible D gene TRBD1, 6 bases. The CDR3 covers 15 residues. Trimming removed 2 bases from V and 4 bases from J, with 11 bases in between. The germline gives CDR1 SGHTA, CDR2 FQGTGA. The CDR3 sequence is CASSLGGDLTGELFF. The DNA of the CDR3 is TGTGCCAGCAGCTTAGGGGGCGACCTCACCGGGGAGCTGTTTTTT.

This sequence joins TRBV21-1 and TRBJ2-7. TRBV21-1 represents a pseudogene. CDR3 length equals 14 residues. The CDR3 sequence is CASSLGKHSYEQYF. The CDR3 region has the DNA TGTGCCAGCAGCCTAGGGAAACACTCCTACGAGCAGTACTTC.

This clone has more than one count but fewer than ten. CDR3 amino acids: CASSPIGTGNSPLHF. Here the CDR3 DNA reads TGCGCCAGCAGTCCTATCGGGACAGGGAATTCACCCCTCCACTTT. V usage is TRBV5-1 and J usage is TRBJ1-6; TRBD1 aligns across 9 bases. This CDR3 contains 15 residues. V trimming: 5 bases; J trimming: 7 bases; junction bases outside the gene matches: 7. Per the germline V gene, CDR1 is SGHRS and CDR2 is YFSETQ.

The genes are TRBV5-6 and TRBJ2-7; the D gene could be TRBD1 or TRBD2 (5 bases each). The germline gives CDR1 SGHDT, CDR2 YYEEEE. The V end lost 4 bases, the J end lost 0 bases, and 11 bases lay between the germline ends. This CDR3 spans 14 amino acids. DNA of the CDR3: TGTGCCAGCAGCGACGGGACGGACTCCTACGAGCAGTACTTC. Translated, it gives CASSDGTDSYEQYF. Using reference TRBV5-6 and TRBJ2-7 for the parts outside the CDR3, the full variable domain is DAGVTQSPTHLIKTRGQQVTLRCSPKSGHDTVSWYQQALGQGPQFIFQYYEEEERQRGNFPDRFSGHQFPNYSSELNVNALLLGDSALYLCASSDGTDSYEQYFGPGTRLTVT.

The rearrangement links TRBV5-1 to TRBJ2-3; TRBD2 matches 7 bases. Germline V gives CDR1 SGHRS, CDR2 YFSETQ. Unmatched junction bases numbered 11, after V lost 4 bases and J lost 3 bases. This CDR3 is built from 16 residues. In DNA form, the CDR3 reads TGCGCCAGCAGCGTCCGTCGACTAGCCGGTACAGATACGCAGTATTTT. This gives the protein CASSVRRLAGTDTQYF.